This T cell receptor beta chain appears in the sequencing data of a study of T cell changes during pregnancy in multiple sclerosis (dated by TCRdb to between 2017 and 2020). As for the study more broadly: In women with multiple sclerosis, the researchers looked at how the T cell repertoire shifted as pregnancy progressed.

CDR1 is given as LNHDA and CDR2 as SQIVND, both from the germline V gene (reference sequence). At the junction V is shortened by 0 bases and J by 1 base; bases outside the gene matches: 2. Reading from cysteine to phenylalanine, the CDR3 counts 18 amino acids. Only the CDR3 region is kept as DNA, spanning 54 bases read in frame from base 1. The library was obtained by the immunoSEQ multiplex PCR assay. Entries here come from immuneACCESS through TCRdb and include only in-frame sequences with V and J called. Some clones fail to appear in such tables; in the studies checked, an unresolved V gene covers under half of the shortfall, and the cause of the remainder is unknown. Across this sample there are 30,000 or so clones, with about 89% seen only once. Jointly, the top ten make up more than 6.5% of the sample. This clone is a singleton in its sample. The antigen it binds to is not known. No quality values exist for individual bases; no much larger clone is one base distant.

The chain couples TRBV19 to TRBJ2-1; TRBD2 fits 14 bases in the junction. The sequenced sample was CD8+ T cells from peripheral blood mononuclear cells, obtained after pregnancy. The receptor comes from a female donor with multiple sclerosis, enrolled in a pregnancy study. The CDR3 reads CASSIDGLAGGSYNEQFF. The nucleotide sequence is given as TGTGCCAGTAGTATAGATGGACTAGCGGGAGGTTCCTACAATGAGCAGTTCTTC. Extended through the reference TRBV19 and TRBJ2-1 proteins, this CDR3 yields the full variable domain: DGGITQSPKYLFRKEGQNVTLSCEQNLNHDAMYWYRQDPGQGLRLIYYSQIVNDFQKGDIAEGYSVSREKKESFPLTVTSAQKNPTAFYLCASSIDGLAGGSYNEQFFGPGTRLTVL.